A selection of T cell receptor beta chains follows, all from one sample in a study of CD8+ T cells in alopecia areata. The data were produced by immunoSEQ multiplex PCR, yet TCRdb's version contains in-frame clones alone and is incomplete. Of approximately 180,000 clones in the sample, around 58% were seen once. The specimen comprised CD4+ T cells sorted from blood, sampled between weeks 55 and 65, from a patient treated with tofacitinib. Receptor source: a human donor with alopecia areata. Each CDR3 is given with its conserved first and last residue. A D gene is named only where the DNA matches it firmly. Clone sizes are given selectively: once, few, many, or a class where the clone is expanded.

d_gene,v_gene,abundance,CDR3aa
NA,TRBV7-8,NA,CASNLGASADTQYF
NA,TRBV6-1,NA,CASSEDEAAYNYGYTF
NA,TRBV5-1,NA,CASSRGFQETQYF
NA,TRBV4-1,NA,CASSQDRTRDEKLFF
NA,TRBV7-6,NA,CASSPTTGSYNEQFF
TRBD1,TRBV19,NA,CASSQDRGSYGYTF
TRBD2,TRBV7-8,NA,CASSYRLGLAQSSYNEQFF
NA,TRBV29-1,NA,CSVVEGNTEAFF
NA,TRBV15,NA,CATGHSYNEQFF
NA,TRBV30,few,CAWHDGGMVSPLHF
NA,TRBV4-1,NA,CASSQRNPYETQYF